Below, one TCR beta chain is given with its context. The data originate from a study of control samples from healthy donors and cancer patients. The CDR3 sequence is 14 residues long. Per germline, CDR1 SGHRS and CDR2 YFSETQ. V shed 5 bases and J shed 5 bases, with 16 bases lying between them. This table comes from immunoSEQ multiplex PCR, and its TCRdb copy is limited to in-frame clones, with some not included. The sample consists of fewer than 200,000 clones, 93% of them appearing once. The chain combines TRBV5-1 with TRBJ1-1; D possibly corresponds to TRBD1 (6 bases). This TCR was recovered from a woman aged 60-75 years in good health. Sample: blood. The CDR3 DNA sequence: TGCGCCAGCAGGGAAGGGGGGACGGGGACTGAAGCTTTCTTT. Its protein is CASREGGTGTEAFF. The full variable domain, completed using reference TRBV5-1 and TRBJ1-1, is KAGVTQTPRYLIKTRGQQVTLSCSPISGHRSVSWYQQTPGQGLQFLFEYFSETQRNKGNFPGRFSGRQFSNSRSEMNVSTLELGDSALYLCASREGGTGTEAFFGQGTRLTVV.